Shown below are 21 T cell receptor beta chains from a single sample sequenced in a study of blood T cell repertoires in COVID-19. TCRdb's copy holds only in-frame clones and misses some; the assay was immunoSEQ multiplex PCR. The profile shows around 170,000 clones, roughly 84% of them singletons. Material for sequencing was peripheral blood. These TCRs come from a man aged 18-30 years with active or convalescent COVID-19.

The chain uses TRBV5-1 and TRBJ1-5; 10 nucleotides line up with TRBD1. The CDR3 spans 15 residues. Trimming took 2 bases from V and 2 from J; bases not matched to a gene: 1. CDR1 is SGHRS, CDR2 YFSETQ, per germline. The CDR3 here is CASSFGTGGNQPQHF. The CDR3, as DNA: TGCGCCAGCAGCTTCGGGACAGGGGGCAATCAGCCCCAGCATTTT.

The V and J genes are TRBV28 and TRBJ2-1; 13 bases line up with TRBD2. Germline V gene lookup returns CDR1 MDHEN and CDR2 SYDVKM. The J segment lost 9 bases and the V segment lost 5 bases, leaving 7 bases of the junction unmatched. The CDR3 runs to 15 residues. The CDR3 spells CASSGGLAGVGEQFF. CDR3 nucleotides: TGTGCCAGCAGTGGTGGACTAGCGGGAGTGGGTGAGCAGTTCTTC.

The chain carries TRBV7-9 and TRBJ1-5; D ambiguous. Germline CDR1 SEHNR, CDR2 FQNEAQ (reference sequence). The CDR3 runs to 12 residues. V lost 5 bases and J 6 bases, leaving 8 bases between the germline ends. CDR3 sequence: CASSPGGQPQHF. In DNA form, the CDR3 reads TGTGCCAGCAGCCCAGGTGGTCAGCCCCAGCATTTT.

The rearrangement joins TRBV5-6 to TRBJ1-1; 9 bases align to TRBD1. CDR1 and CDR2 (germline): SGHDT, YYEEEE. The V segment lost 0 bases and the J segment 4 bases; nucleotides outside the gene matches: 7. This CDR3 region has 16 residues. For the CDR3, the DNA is TGTGCCAGCAGCTTGGTCGAGGACAGGGGAATCACTGAAGCTTTCTTT. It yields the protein CASSLVEDRGITEAFF. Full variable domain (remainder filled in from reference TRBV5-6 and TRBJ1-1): DAGVTQSPTHLIKTRGQQVTLRCSPKSGHDTVSWYQQALGQGPQFIFQYYEEEERQRGNFPDRFSGHQFPNYSSELNVNALLLGDSALYLCASSLVEDRGITEAFFGQGTRLTVV.

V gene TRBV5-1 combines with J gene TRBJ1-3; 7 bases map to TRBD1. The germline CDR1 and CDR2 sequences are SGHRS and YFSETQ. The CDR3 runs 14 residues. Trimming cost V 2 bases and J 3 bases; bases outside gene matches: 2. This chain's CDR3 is CASSFQGGGNTIYF. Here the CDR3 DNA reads TGCGCCAGCAGCTTCCAGGGGGGTGGAAACACCATATATTTT.

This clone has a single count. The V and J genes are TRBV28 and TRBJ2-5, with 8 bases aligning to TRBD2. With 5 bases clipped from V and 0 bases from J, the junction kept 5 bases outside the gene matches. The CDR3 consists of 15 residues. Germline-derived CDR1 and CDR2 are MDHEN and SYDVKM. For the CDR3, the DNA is TGTGCCAGCAGTCCAGCGGGGGCGTACCAAGAGACCCAGTACTTC. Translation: CASSPAGAYQETQYF.

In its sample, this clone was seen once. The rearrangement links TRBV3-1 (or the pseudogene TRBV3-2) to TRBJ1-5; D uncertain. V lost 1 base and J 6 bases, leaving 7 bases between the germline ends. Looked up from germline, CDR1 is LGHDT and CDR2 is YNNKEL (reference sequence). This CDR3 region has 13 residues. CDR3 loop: CASSQGHSQPQHF. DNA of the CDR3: TGTGCCAGCAGCCAAGGCCACAGTCAGCCCCAGCATTTT.

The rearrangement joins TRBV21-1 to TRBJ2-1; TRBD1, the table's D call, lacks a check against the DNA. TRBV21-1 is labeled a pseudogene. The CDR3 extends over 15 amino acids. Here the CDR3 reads CASSKSGQVYNEQFF. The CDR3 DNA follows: TGTGCCAGCAGTAAGTCAGGACAGGTCTACAATGAGCAGTTCTTC.

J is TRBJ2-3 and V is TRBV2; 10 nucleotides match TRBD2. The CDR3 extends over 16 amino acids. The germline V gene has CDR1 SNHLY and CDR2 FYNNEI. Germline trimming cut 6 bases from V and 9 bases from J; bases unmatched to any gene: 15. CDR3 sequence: CASSAGTSVRLGTQYF. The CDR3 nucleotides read TGTGCCAGCAGCGCCGGGACTAGCGTCCGCCTGGGCACGCAGTATTTT.

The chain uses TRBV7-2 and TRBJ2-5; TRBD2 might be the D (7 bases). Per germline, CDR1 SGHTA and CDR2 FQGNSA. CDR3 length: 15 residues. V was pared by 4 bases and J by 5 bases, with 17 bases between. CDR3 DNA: TGTGCCAGCAGCTCCCAAGGGGGGGCAATGGAGACCCAGTACTTC. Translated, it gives CASSSQGGAMETQYF.

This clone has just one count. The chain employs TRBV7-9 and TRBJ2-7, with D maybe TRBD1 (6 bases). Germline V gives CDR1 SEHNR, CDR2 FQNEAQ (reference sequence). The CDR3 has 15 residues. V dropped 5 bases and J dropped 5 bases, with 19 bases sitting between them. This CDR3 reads CASSPQGSSWDEQYF. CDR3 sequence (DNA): TGTGCCAGCAGCCCCCAGGGGTCCTCATGGGACGAGCAGTACTTC.

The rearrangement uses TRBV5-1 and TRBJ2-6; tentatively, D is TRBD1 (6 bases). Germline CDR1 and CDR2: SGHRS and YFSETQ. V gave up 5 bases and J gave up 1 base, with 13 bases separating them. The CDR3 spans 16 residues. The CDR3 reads CASRHLRGSGANVLTF. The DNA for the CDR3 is TGCGCCAGCAGACATCTCAGGGGTTCTGGGGCCAACGTCCTGACTTTC.

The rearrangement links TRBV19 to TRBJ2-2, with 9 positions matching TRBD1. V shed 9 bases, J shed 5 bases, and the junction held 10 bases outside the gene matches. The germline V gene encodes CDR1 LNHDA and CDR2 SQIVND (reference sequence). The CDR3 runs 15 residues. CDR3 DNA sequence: TGTGCCAGCGGGAAGGGACAGGGTCAGACCGGGGAGCTGTTTTTT. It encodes CASGKGQGQTGELFF.

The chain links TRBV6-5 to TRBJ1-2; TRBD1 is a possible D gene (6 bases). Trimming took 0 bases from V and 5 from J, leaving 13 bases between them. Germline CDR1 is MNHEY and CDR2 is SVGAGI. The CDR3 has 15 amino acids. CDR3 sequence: CASSYSPGGQYGYTF. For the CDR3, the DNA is TGTGCCAGCAGTTACTCTCCGGGGGGACAATATGGCTACACCTTC.

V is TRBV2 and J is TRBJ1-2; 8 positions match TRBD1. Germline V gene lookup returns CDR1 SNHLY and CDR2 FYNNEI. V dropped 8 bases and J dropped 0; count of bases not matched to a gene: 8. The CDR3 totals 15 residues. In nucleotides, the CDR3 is TGTGCCAGCCGTAAAGGGACAGGACCTAACTATGGCTACACCTTC. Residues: CASRKGTGPNYGYTF.

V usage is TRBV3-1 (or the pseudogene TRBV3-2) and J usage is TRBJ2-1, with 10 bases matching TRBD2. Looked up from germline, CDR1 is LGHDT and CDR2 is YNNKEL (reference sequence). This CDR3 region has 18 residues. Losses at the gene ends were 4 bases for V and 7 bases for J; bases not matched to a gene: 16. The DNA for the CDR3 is TGTGCCAGCAGCCCGAGCGGGGGGGGGTCGCTTTCCTTGAATGAGCAGTTCTTC. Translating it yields CASSPSGGGSLSLNEQFF.

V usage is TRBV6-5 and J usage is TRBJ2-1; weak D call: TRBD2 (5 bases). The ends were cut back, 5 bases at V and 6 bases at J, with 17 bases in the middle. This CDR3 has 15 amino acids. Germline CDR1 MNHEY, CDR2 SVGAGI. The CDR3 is CASSIMGQAGNEQFF. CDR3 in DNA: TGTGCCAGCAGTATAATGGGCCAGGCGGGCAATGAGCAGTTCTTC.

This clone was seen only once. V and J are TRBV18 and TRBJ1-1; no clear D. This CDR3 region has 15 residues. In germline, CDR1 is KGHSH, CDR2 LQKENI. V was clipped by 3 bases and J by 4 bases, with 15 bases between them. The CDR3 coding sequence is TGTGCCAGCTCACCGGCTGGCCAAACGGGCACTGAAGCTTTCTTT. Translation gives CASSPAGQTGTEAFF.

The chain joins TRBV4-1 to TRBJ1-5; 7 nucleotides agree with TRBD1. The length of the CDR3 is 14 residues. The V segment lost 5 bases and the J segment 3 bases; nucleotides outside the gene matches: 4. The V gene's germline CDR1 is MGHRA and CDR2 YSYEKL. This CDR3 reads CASSATGHNQPQHF. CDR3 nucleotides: TGCGCCAGCAGCGCGACAGGGCACAATCAGCCCCAGCATTTT.

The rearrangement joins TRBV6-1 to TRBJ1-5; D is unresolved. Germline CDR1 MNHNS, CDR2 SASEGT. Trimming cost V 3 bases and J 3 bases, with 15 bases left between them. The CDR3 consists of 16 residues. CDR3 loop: CASSERARLYNQPQHF. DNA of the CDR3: TGTGCCAGCAGTGAGCGAGCCAGGCTTTACAATCAGCCCCAGCATTTT.

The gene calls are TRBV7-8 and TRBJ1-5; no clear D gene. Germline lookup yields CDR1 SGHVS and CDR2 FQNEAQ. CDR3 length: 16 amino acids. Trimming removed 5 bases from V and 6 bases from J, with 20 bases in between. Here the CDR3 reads CASSSRLPQDGQPQHF. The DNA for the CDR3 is TGTGCCAGCAGCAGCCGACTCCCGCAAGATGGTCAGCCCCAGCATTTT.